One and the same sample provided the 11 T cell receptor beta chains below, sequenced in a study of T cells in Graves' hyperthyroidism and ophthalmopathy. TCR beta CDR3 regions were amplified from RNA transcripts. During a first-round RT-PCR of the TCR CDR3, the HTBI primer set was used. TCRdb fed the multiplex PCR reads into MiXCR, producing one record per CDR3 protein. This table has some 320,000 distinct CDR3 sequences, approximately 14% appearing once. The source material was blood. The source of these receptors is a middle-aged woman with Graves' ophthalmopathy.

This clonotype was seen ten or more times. The CDR3 loop reads CSAQTGGAETQYF. CDR3 sequence (DNA): TGCAGTGCCCAAACAGGGGGCGCGGAGACCCAGTACTTC. This sequence joins TRBV20-1 and TRBJ2-5, with 9 bases identical to TRBD1. The junction had 7 bases not matched to a gene; V was cut back by 6 bases and J by 5 bases. In germline, CDR1 is DFQATT, CDR2 SNEGSKA (reference sequence). The CDR3 runs 13 residues.

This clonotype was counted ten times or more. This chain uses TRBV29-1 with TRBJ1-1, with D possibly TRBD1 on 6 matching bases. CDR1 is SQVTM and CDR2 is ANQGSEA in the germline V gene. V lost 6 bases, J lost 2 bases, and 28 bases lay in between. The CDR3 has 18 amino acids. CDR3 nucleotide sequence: TGCAGCGTCGAGGGACACAGGATCCCTCTGGGTTCAAACACTGAAGCTTTCTTT. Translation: CSVEGHRIPLGSNTEAFF. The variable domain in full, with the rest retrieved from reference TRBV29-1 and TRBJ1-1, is SAVISQKPSRDICQRGTSLTIQCQVDSQVTMMFWYRQQPGQSLTLIATANQGSEATYESGFVIDKFPISRPNLTFSTLTVSNMSPEDSSIYLCSVEGHRIPLGSNTEAFFGQGTRLTVV.

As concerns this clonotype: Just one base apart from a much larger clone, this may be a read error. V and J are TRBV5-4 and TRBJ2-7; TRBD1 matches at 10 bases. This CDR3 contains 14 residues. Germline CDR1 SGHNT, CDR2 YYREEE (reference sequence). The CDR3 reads CASSAGTGVYGQYF. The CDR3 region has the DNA TGTGCCAGCAGCGCCGGGACAGGGGTTTACGGGCAGTACTTC.

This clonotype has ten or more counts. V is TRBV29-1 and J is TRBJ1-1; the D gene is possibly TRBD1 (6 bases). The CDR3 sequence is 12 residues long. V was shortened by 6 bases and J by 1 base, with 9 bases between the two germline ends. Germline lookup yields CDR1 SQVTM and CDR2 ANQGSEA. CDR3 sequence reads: CSVAQGNTEAFF. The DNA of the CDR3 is TGCAGCGTCGCACAGGGGAACACTGAAGCTTTCTTT. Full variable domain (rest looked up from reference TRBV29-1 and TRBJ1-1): SAVISQKPSRDICQRGTSLTIQCQVDSQVTMMFWYRQQPGQSLTLIATANQGSEATYESGFVIDKFPISRPNLTFSTLTVSNMSPEDSSIYLCSVAQGNTEAFFGQGTRLTVV.

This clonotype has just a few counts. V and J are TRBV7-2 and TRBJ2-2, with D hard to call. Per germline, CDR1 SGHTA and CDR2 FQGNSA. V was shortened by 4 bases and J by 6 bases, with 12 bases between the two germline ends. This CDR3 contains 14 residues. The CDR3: CASSSQYRAGELFF. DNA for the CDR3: TGTGCCAGCAGCTCACAATATAGGGCCGGGGAGCTGTTTTTT.

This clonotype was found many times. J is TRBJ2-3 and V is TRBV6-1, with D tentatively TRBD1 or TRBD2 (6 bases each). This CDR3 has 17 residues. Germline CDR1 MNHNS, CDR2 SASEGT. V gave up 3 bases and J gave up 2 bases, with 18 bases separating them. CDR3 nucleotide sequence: TGTGCCAGCAGTGAGACAGCAACGGGGGCGCCCACAGATACGCAGTATTTT. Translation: CASSETATGAPTDTQYF.

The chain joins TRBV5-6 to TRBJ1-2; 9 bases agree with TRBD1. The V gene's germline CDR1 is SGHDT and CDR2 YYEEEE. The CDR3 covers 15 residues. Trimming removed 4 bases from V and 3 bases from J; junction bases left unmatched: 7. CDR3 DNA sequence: TGTGCCAGCAGCCCCGGGGACAGGGTCTACTATGGCTACACCTTC. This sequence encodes CASSPGDRVYYGYTF.

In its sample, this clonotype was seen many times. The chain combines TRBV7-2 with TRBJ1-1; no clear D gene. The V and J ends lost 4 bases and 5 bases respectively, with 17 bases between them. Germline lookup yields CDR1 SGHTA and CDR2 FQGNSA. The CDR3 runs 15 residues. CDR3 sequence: CASSSPIVAGTEAFF. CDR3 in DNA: TGTGCCAGCAGCTCGCCCATCGTGGCGGGTACTGAAGCTTTCTTT. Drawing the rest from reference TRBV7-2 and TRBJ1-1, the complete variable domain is GAGVSQSPSNKVTEKGKDVELRCDPISGHTALYWYRQSLGQGLEFLIYFQGNSAPDKSGLPSDRFSAERTGGSVSTLTIQRTQQEDSAVYLCASSSPIVAGTEAFFGQGTRLTVV.

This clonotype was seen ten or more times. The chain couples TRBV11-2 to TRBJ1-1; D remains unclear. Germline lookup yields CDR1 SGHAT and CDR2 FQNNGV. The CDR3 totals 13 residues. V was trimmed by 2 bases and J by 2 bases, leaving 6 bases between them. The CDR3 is CASSLKGNTEAFF. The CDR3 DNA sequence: TGTGCCAGCAGCTTAAAGGGAAACACTGAAGCTTTCTTT.

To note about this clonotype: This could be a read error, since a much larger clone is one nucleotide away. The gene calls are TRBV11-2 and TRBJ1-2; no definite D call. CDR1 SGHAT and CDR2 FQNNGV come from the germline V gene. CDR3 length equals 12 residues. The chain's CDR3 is CASRRDRGGYAF. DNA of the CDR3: TGTGCCAGCAGACGAGACCGTGGAGGCTACGCCTTC.

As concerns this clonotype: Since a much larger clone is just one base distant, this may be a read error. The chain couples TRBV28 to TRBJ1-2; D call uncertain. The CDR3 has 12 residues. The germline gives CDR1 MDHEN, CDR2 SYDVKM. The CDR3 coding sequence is TGTGTCAGCAGTTTCCCGGACTATGGCTACACCTTC. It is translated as CVSSFPDYGYTF.